This T cell receptor beta chain is from a study of human T cells and chemical hapten exposure. With 4 bases clipped from V and 9 bases from J, the junction kept 10 bases outside the gene matches. The germline CDR1 and CDR2 sequences are MNHEY and SVGAGI. This CDR3 region has 16 residues. Time point described: pre-sensitization, week 0. This sample's treatment: therapeutic diphenylcyclopropenone sensitization with weekly scalp DPC. TCRdb re-called the RACE reads with MiXCR, one entry per CDR3 protein. This table holds a few hundred thousand distinct CDR3 sequences, 4.5% to 7% found once. This specimen was whole blood, taken in connection with sensitization to the hapten diphenylcyclopropenone (DPC). The genes are TRBV6-5 and TRBJ2-1; 12 bases fit TRBD1. The sequence was collected from a woman under 30 with alopecia areata. Some clones in this sample may be carry-over from other donors' samples. The CDR3 region has the DNA TGTGCCAGCAGTTTTATTCCGGGACAGGGGGCTGGTGAGCAGTTCTTC. Translation: CASSFIPGQGAGEQFF.